What follows is one TCR beta chain and its context. Amplification used 60 Vbeta primers and 13 Jbeta primers. The assay was immunoSEQ multiplex PCR, and TCRdb's table has in-frame clones only and misses some. The sample holds about 70,000 clones. This entry belongs to a study of cytomegalovirus exposure and HLA in healthy donors. CDR3 length equals 15 residues. Germline V CDR1 and CDR2: MGHDK, SYGVNS. J gave up 6 bases and V 2 bases, and 9 bases lay outside the gene matches. The chain has TRBV25-1 and TRBJ1-1; 7 positions agree with TRBD1. This TCR was recovered from a female donor in good health and CMV-seropositive. The sequenced sample was PBMCs. The CDR3 region has the DNA TGTGCCAGCAGTGAACTAGGAGTCCAGGGGGCTGAAGCTTTCTTT. This translates into CASSELGVQGAEAFF.